The clone carrying this T cell receptor beta chain was found many times. The data belong to a study of low-dose radiotherapy and immunotherapy resistance in tumors. At the level of the study: Cohort 1 got 0.5 Gy per fraction every 2 weeks, 6.5 Gy in total. The authors gave intravenous cyclophosphamide 200 mg/m2 every two weeks, one day before radiation and immunotherapy.

Both TCRalpha and TCRbeta chains were reverse transcribed with V-gene-specific primers. A roughly 19-cycle PCR with a constant-region primer and V-primer adapter amplified TCRs. Each CDR3 protein is one row after TCRdb ran MiXCR on the reads. This sample carries 85,000 to 95,000 distinct CDR3 sequences, roughly 9% of them seen once, and the ten largest clones take roughly 1%. Time point of the sample: before trial treatment. Nivolumab, ipilimumab, aspirin, low-dose cyclophosphamide and low-dose radiotherapy were all administered to the donors. Germline V CDR1 and CDR2: SGHTA, FQGNSA. CDR3 size: 13 residues. The V and J ends lost 2 bases and 4 bases respectively, with 5 bases between them.

The chain couples TRBV7-2 to TRBJ2-2; D gene unclear. Source: PBMCs, taken before treatment. The TCR was taken from a male donor with prostate cancer. The chain's CDR3 is CASSLKATGELFF. The CDR3 nucleotides read TGTGCCAGCAGCTTAAAGGCCACCGGGGAGCTGTTTTTT.